The rows below give T cell receptor beta chains drawn from one sample of a study of blood T cells in healthy people across ages. TCRdb re-analysed the 5' RACE reads in MiXCR, keeping a single row per CDR3 protein. This table has hundreds of thousands of distinct CDR3 sequences, 40% to 65% appearing once. Input material: blood. These receptors all come from a man aged 80 or over in good health. Both conserved end residues are trimmed from each CDR3. A D gene is named only where the DNA matches it firmly.

CDR3 length: 11
D gene: -
V gene: TRBV6-1
J gene: TRBJ1-2
CDR3 protein: ASSEMGARGYT

CDR3 length: 15
D gene: TRBD1
V gene: TRBV29-1
J gene: TRBJ1-2
CDR3 protein: SVVQVPRTGTNYGYT

CDR3 length: 11
D gene: -
V gene: TRBV7-9
J gene: TRBJ2-3
CDR3 protein: ASRLAVTDTQY

CDR3 length: 13
D gene: TRBD1
V gene: TRBV12-3/TRBV12-4
J gene: TRBJ1-2
CDR3 protein: ASSLARQGSDGYT

CDR3 length: 13
D gene: -
V gene: TRBV20-1
J gene: TRBJ1-2
CDR3 protein: SAPLPRDGTYGYT

CDR3 length: 12
D gene: -
V gene: TRBV9
J gene: TRBJ1-2
CDR3 protein: ASSAPNRAGGYT

CDR3 length: 12
D gene: -
V gene: TRBV2
J gene: TRBJ2-5
CDR3 protein: ASSDGGPQETQY

CDR3 length: 12
D gene: -
V gene: TRBV29-1
J gene: TRBJ2-1
CDR3 protein: SVDENLAPAEQF

CDR3 length: 13
D gene: TRBD1
V gene: TRBV5-1
J gene: TRBJ1-2
CDR3 protein: ASSLALQGSDGYT

CDR3 length: 14
D gene: -
V gene: TRBV6-6
J gene: TRBJ2-7
CDR3 protein: ASSYSVRASPYEQY

CDR3 length: 12
D gene: -
V gene: TRBV24-1
J gene: -
CDR3 protein: ATGGTQGTKTQY